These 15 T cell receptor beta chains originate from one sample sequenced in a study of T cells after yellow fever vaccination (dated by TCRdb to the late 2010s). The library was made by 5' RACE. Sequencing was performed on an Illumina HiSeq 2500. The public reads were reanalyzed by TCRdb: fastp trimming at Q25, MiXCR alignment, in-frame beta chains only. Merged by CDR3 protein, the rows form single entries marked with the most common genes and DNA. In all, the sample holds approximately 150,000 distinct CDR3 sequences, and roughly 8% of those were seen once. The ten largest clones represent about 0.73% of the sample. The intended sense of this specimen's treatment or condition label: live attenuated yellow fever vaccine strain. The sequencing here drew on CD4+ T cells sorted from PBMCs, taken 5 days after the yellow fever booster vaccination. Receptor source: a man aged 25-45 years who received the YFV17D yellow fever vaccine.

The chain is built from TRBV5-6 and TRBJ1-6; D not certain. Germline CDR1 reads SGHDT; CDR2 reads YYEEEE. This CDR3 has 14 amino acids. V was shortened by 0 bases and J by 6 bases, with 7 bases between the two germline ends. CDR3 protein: CASSLGQSNSPLHF. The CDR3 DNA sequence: TGTGCCAGCAGCTTGGGTCAGAGTAATTCACCCCTCCACTTT.

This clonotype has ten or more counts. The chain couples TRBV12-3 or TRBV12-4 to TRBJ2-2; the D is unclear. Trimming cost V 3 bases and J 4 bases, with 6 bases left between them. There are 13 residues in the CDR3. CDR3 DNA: TGTGCCAGCAGTTTGGGCGGCACCGGGGAGCTGTTTTTT. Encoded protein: CASSLGGTGELFF.

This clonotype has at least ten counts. CDR3 in amino acids: CASSLETQYF. Here the CDR3 DNA reads TGTGCCAGCAGCTTGGAGACCCAGTACTTC. The chain carries TRBV7-9 and TRBJ2-5, with D unresolved. The CDR3 covers 10 residues. V dropped 3 bases and J dropped 5 bases, with 1 base sitting between them. Per germline, CDR1 SEHNR and CDR2 FQNEAQ (reference sequence).

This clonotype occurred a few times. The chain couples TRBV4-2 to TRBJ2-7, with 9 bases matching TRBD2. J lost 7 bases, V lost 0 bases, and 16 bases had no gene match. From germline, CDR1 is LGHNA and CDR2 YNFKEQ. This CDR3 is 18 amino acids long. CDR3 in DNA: TGTGCCAGCAGCCAAGATGGAGCGGGAGGCCCAGGGGGGGGGGAGCAGTACTTC. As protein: CASSQDGAGGPGGGEQYF.

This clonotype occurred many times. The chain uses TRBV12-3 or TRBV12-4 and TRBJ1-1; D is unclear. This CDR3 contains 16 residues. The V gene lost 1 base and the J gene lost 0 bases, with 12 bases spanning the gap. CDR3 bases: TGTGCCAGCAGTTTAGAGACCCGTAGAATGAACACTGAAGCTTTCTTT. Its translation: CASSLETRRMNTEAFF.

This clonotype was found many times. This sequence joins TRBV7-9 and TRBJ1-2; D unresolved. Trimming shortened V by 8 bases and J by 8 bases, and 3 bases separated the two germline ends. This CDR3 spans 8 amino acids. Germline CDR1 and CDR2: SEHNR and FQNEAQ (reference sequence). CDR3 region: CASDGYTF. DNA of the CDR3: TGTGCCAGCGACGGCTACACCTTC.

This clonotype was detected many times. CDR3 in DNA: TGCAGCGTTGGGCTGGGGGCAGGGGAGACCCAGTACTTC. Residues: CSVGLGAGETQYF. V usage is TRBV29-1 and J usage is TRBJ2-5; possibly TRBD1 for D (6 bases). From germline, CDR1 is SQVTM and CDR2 ANQGSEA. The CDR3 totals 13 residues. Between the trimmed V and J ends, which lost 4 bases and 5 bases, there was a span of 14 bases.

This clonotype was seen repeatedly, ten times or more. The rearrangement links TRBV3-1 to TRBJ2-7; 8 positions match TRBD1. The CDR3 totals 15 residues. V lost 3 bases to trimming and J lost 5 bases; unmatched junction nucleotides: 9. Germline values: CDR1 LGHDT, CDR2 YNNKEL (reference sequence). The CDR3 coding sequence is TGTGCCAGCAGCCATACCGGGACAGGTCTTCACGAGCAGTACTTC. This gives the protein CASSHTGTGLHEQYF.

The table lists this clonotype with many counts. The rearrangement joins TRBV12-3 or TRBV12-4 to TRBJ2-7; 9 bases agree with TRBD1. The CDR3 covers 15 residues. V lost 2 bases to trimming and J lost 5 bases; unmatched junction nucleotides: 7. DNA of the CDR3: TGTGCCAGCAGTTTAACTGGGACAGGGTTAAACGAGCAGTACTTC. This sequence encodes CASSLTGTGLNEQYF.

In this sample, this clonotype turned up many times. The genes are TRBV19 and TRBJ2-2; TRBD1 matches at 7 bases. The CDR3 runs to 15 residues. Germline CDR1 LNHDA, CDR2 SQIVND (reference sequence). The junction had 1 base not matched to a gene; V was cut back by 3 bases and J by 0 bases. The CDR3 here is CASSMTGTNTGELFF. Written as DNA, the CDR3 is TGTGCCAGTAGTATGACAGGGACGAACACCGGGGAGCTGTTTTTT.

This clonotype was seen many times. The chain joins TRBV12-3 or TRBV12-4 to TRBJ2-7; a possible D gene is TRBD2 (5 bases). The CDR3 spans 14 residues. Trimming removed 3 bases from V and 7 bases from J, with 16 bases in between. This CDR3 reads CASSLRERVGEQYF. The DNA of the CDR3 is TGTGCCAGCAGTTTGAGGGAGAGGGTGGGAGAGCAGTACTTC.

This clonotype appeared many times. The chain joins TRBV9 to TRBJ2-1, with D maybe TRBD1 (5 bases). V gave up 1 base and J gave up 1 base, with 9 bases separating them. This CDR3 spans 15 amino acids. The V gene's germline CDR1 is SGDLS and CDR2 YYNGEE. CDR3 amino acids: CASSVTGTSYNEQFF. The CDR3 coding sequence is TGTGCCAGCAGCGTAACAGGAACTTCCTACAATGAGCAGTTCTTC. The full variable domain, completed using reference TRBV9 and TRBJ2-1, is DSGVTQTPKHLITATGQRVTLRCSPRSGDLSVYWYQQSLDQGLQFLIQYYNGEERAKGNILERFSAQQFPDLHSELNLSSLELGDSALYFCASSVTGTSYNEQFFGPGTRLTVL.

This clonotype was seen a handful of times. In DNA form, the CDR3 reads TGTGCCAGCAGCCACCTCCACGGAGCCGAGCAGTACTTC. Amino acid sequence: CASSHLHGAEQYF. This chain uses TRBV5-4 with TRBJ2-7; no clear D. This CDR3 comprises 13 residues. Trimming stripped 4 bases from V and 6 bases from J, with 14 bases between. Germline-derived CDR1 and CDR2 are SGHNT and YYREEE (reference sequence).

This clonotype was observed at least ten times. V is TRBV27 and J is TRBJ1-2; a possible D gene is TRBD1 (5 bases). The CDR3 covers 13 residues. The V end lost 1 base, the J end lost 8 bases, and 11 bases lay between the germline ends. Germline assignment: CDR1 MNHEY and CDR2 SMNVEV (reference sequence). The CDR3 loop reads CASSLWGNRGYTF. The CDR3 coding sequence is TGTGCCAGCAGTTTATGGGGGAATCGCGGCTACACCTTC.

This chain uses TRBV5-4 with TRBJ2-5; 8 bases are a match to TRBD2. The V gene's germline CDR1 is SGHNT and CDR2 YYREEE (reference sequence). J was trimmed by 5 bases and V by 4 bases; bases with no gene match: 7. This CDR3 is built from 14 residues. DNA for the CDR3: TGTGCCAGCAGCAGCGGGAGTAGAGTGGAGACCCAGTACTTC. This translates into CASSSGSRVETQYF. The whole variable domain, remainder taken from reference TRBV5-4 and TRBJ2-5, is ETGVTQSPTHLIKTRGQQVTLRCSSQSGHNTVSWYQQALGQGPQFIFQYYREEENGRGNFPPRFSGLQFPNYSSELNVNALELDDSALYLCASSSGSRVETQYFGPGTRLLVL.